This note documents a single T cell receptor beta chain sequence. This sample was taken from a study of blood T cell repertoires in COVID-19. Looking at the study overall: From the United States, Italy and Spain came samples of acute and convalescent COVID-19. T cells, B-cell-depleted T cells, or PBMCs provided the cDNA or gDNA that served as material.

Per the study methods: Reference gene primer amplification gave estimated nucleated cell counts. Assay: immunoSEQ multiplex PCR; the TCRdb copy retains only in-frame clones and omits some. The V and J calls and the clone size are those of that table, but D and trimming were determined from the DNA. The table records about 270,000 clones, approximately 84% of them present only once. Seattle-derived patients entered the study during active infection and were followed longitudinally. This TCR derives from a human donor with COVID-19, enrolled during active disease. The donor label of this sample is uncertain. Sequenced sample: peripheral blood.

CDR3 region: CASSREGQEMSYTF. CDR3 nucleotides: TGCGCCAGCAGCAGAGAGGGACAGGAGATGTCCTACACCTTC. The chain is built from TRBV5-1 and TRBJ1-2; 8 bases align to TRBD1. Germline CDR1 is SGHRS and CDR2 is YFSETQ. The junction had 12 bases not matched to a gene; V was cut back by 4 bases and J by 10 bases. The CDR3 covers 14 residues.